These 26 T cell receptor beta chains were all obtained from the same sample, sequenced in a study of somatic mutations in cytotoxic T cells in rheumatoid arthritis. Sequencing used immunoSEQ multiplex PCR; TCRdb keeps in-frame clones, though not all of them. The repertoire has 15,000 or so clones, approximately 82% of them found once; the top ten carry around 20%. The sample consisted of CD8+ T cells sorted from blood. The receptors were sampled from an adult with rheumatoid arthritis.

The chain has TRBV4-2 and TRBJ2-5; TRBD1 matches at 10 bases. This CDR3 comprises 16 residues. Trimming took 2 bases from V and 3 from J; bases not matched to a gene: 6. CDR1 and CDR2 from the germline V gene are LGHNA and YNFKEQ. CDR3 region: CASSQFPGQGKETQYF. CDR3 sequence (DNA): TGTGCCAGCAGCCAATTCCCGGGACAGGGGAAAGAGACCCAGTACTTC.

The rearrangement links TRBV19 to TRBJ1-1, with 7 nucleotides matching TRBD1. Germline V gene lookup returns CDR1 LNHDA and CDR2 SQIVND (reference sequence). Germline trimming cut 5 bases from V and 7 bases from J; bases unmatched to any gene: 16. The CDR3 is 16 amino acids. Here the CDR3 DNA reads TGTGCCAGTAGTCTAAGCCCAACAGGGGCGGCGGTTGAAGCTTTCTTT. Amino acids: CASSLSPTGAAVEAFF. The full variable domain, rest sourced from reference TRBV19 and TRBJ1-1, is DGGITQSPKYLFRKEGQNVTLSCEQNLNHDAMYWYRQDPGQGLRLIYYSQIVNDFQKGDIAEGYSVSREKKESFPLTVTSAQKNPTAFYLCASSLSPTGAAVEAFFGQGTRLTVV.

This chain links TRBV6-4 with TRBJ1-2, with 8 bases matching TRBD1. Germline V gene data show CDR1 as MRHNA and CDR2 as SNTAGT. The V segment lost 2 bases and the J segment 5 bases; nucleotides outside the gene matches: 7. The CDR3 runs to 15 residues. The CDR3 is CASSDPDRGRYGYTF. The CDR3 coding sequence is TGTGCCAGCAGTGACCCCGACAGGGGTCGGTATGGCTACACCTTC.

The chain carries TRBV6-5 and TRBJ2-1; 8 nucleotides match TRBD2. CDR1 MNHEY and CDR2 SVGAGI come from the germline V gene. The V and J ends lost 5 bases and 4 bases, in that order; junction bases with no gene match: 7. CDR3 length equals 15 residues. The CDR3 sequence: CASSRSGGQYNEQFF. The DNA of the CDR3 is TGTGCCAGCAGTCGTTCGGGGGGGCAGTACAATGAGCAGTTCTTC.

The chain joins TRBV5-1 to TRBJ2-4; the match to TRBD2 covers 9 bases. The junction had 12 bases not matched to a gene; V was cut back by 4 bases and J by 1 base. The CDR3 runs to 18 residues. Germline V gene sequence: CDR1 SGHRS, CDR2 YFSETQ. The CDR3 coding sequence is TGCGCCAGCAGCAGCCAATGGTCGCGGGGGGGTGCCAAAAACATTCAGTACTTC. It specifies CASSSQWSRGGAKNIQYF.

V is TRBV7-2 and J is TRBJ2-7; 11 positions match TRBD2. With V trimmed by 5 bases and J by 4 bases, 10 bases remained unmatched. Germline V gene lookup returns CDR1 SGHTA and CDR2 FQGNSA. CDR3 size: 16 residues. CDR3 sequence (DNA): TGTGCCAGCAGCCTCCCGACTAGCGGGACTTTTTACGAGCAGTACTTC. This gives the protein CASSLPTSGTFYEQYF.

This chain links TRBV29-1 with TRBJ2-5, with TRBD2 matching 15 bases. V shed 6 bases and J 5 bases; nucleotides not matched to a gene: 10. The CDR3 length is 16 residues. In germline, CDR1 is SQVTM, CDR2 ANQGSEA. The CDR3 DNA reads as TGCAGCGTGCCGGTGGGACTAGCGGGAGGAAGTGAGACCCAGTACTTC. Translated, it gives CSVPVGLAGGSETQYF.

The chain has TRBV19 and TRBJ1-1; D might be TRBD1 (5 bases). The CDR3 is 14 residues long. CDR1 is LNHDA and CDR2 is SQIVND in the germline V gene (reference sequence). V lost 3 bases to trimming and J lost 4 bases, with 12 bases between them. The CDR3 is CASSMGGEFTEAFF. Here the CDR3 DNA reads TGTGCCAGTAGTATGGGGGGGGAGTTCACTGAAGCTTTCTTT.

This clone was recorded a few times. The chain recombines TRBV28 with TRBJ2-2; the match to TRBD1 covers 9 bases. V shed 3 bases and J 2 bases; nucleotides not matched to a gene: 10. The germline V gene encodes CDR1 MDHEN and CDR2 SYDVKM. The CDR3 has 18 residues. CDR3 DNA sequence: TGTGCCAGCAGTTTTAATTCGGCGGGACAGGGAAACACCGGGGAGCTGTTTTTT. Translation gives CASSFNSAGQGNTGELFF.

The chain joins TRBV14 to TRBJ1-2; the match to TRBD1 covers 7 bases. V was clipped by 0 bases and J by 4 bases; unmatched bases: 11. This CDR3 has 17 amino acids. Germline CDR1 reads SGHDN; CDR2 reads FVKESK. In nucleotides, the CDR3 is TGTGCCAGCAGCCAAGAATATGTGATACAGGGGAGCTATGGCTACACCTTC. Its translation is CASSQEYVIQGSYGYTF.

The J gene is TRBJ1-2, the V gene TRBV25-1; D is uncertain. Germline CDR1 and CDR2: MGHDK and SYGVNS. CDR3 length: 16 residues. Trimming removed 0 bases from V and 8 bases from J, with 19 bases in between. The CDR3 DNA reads TGTGCCAGCAGTGAATATAACGACCAGGAGTCTAGAGGCTACACCTTC. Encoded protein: CASSEYNDQESRGYTF.

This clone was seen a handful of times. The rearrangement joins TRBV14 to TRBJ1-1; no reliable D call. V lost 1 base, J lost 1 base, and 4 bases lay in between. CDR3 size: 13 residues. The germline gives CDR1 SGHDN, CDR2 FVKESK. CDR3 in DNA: TGTGCCAGCAGCCAAGGACCGAACACTGAAGCTTTCTTT. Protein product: CASSQGPNTEAFF.

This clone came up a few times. DNA for the CDR3: TGTGCCAGCAGCCACGGGATAACAGTAATCTATGGCTACACCTTC. The encoded protein is CASSHGITVIYGYTF. The rearrangement uses TRBV7-9 and TRBJ1-2; D uncertain. The germline CDR1 and CDR2 sequences are SEHNR and FQNEAQ (reference sequence). The CDR3 totals 15 residues. With 5 bases removed from V and 4 bases from J, the gap between germline ends came to 17 bases.

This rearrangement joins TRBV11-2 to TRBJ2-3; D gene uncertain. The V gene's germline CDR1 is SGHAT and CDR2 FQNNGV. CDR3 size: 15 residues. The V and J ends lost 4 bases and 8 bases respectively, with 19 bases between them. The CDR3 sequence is CASSSPNEVGGTQYF. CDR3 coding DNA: TGTGCCAGCAGCTCTCCTAATGAAGTGGGCGGTACGCAGTATTTT.

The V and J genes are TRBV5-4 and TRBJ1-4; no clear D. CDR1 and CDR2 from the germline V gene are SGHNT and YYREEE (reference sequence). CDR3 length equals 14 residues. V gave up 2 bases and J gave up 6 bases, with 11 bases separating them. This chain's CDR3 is CASSLVPEDEKLFF. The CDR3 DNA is TGTGCCAGCAGCTTAGTGCCCGAGGATGAAAAACTGTTTTTT. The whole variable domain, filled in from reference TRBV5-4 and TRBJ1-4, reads ETGVTQSPTHLIKTRGQQVTLRCSSQSGHNTVSWYQQALGQGPQFIFQYYREEENGRGNFPPRFSGLQFPNYSSELNVNALELDDSALYLCASSLVPEDEKLFFGSGTQLSVL.

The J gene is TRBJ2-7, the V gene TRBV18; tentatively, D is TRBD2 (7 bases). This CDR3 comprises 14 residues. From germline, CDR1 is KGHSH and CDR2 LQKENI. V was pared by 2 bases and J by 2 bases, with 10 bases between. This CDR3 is CASSPAGAAYEQYF. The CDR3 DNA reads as TGTGCCAGCTCACCAGCGGGGGCCGCCTACGAGCAGTACTTC.

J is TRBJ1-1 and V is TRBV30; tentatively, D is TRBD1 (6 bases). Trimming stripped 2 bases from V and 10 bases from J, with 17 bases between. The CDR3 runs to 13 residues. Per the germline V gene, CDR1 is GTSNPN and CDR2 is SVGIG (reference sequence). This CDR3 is CAWSMGGAVAAFF. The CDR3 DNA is TGTGCCTGGAGTATGGGGGGGGCTGTGGCAGCTTTCTTT.

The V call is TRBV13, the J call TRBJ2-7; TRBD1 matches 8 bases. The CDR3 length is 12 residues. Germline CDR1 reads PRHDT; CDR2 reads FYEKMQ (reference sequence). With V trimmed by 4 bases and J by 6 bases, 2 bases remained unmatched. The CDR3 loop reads CASSWTGREQYF. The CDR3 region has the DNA TGTGCCAGCAGCTGGACAGGGCGCGAGCAGTACTTC.

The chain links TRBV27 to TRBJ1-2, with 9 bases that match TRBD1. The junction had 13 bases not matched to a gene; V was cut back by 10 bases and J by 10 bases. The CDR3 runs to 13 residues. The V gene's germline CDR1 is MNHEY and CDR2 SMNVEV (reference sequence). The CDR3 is CATSPGTGLFYTF. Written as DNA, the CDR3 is TGTGCCACCTCACCGGGGACAGGGCTTTTCTACACCTTC.

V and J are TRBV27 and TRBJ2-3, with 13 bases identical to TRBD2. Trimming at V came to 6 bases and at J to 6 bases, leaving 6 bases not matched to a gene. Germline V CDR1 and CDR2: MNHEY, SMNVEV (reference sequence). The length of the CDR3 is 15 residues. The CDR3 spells CASRLAGGPLDTQYF. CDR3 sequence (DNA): TGTGCCAGCAGACTAGCGGGAGGGCCGCTGGATACGCAGTATTTT.

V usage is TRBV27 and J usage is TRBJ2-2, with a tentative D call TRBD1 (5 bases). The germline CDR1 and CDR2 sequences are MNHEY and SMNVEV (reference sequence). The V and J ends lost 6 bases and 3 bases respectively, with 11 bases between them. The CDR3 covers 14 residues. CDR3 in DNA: TGTGCCAGCAGCGCAGGGTATTACACCGGGGAGCTGTTTTTT. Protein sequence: CASSAGYYTGELFF.

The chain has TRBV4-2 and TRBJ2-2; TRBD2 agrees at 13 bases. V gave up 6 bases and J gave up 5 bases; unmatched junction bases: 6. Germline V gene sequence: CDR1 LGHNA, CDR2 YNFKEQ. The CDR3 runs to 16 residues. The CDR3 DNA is TGTGCCAGCAGGTCAACTAGCGGGGGGGCAACCGGGGAGCTGTTTTTT. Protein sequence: CASRSTSGGATGELFF.

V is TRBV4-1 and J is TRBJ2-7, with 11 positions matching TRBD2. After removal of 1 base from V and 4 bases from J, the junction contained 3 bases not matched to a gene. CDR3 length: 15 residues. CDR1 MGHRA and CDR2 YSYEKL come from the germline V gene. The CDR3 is CASSQGLAGNYEQYF. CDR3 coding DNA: TGCGCCAGCAGCCAAGGACTAGCGGGAAATTACGAGCAGTACTTC.

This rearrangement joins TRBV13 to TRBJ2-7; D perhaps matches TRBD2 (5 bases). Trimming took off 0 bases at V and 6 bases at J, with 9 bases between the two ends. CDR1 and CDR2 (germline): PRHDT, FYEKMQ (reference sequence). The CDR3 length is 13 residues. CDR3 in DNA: TGTGCCAGCAGCTTAGGTGGAGGTCCCGAGCAGTACTTC. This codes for CASSLGGGPEQYF.

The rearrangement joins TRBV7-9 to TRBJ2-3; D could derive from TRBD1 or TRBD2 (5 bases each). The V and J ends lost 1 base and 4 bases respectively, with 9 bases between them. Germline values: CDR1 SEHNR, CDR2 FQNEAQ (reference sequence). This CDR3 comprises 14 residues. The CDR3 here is CASSLEVGADTQYF. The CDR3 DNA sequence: TGTGCCAGCAGCTTAGAGGTGGGGGCAGATACGCAGTATTTT.

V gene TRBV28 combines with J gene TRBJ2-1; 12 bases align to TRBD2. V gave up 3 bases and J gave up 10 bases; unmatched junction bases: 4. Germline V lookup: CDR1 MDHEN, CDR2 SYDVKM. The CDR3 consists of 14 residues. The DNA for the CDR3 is TGTGCCAGCAGTTTGACTAGCGGGAGTTGGGAGCAGTTCTTC. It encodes CASSLTSGSWEQFF.